This note documents a single T cell receptor (beta chain) sequence. These data are taken from a study of blood T cell repertoires in COVID-19. J was trimmed by 7 bases and V by 7 bases; bases with no gene match: 8. CDR3 length: 14 residues. Germline lookup yields CDR1 SGDLS and CDR2 YYNGEE. Repertoires were generated with immunoSEQ multiplex PCR, while TCRdb's copy carries only in-frame clones and drops some. The data show some 96,000 clones, approximately 87% seen once. Sequenced material: peripheral blood. This chain connects TRBV9 to TRBJ2-2; 9 nucleotides agree with TRBD2. This TCR was sampled from a human donor in a cohort sampled during active COVID-19. The CDR3, as DNA: TGTGCCAGCGGGCGGGAGGGCTTCGGCGGGGAGCTGTTTTTT. It encodes CASGREGFGGELFF. Full variable domain (remainder filled in from reference TRBV9 and TRBJ2-2): DSGVTQTPKHLITATGQRVTLRCSPRSGDLSVYWYQQSLDQGLQFLIQYYNGEERAKGNILERFSAQQFPDLHSELNLSSLELGDSALYFCASGREGFGGELFFGEGSRLTVL.